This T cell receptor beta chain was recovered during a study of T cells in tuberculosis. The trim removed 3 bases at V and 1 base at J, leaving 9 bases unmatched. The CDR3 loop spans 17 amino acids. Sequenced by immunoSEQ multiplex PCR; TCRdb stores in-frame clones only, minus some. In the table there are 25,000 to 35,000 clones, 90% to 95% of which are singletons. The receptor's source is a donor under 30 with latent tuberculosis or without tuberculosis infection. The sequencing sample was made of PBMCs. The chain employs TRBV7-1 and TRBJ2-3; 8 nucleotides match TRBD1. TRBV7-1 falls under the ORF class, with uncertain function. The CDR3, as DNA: TGTGCCAGCAGCTCCTCGACAGGGGTGGTTGGCACAGATACGCAGTATTTT. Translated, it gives CASSSSTGVVGTDTQYF.